This is a list of T cell receptor beta chains from one sample in a study of control samples from healthy donors and cancer patients. TCRdb's table, derived via immunoSEQ multiplex PCR, lists solely in-frame clones and lacks some. The repertoire holds 45,000 or so clones, around 87% seen once, with roughly 10% in the top ten. The sample comprised PBMCs. These receptor sequences come from a woman aged 55-75 years with lung cancer. Both conserved end residues are part of each CDR3. The D gene is left open where the match is weak. Size is omitted from some rows. Given values are once, few, many or a class for expanded clones.

j_call clone_size v_call d_call cdr3_nt cdr3_aa
TRBJ2-1 - TRBV11-2 - TGTGCCAGCAGCTTTGATGCGGGACTCGCGGCTGAGCAGTTCTTC CASSFDAGLAAEQFF
TRBJ2-7 - TRBV29-1 - TGCAGCGTTGAATTTAGGCGGCAGGAGGCCTACGAGCAGTACTTC CSVEFRRQEAYEQYF
TRBJ2-5 - TRBV30 - TGTGCCTGGAGTGTAGGGGGATGGGAGACCCAGTACTTC CAWSVGGWETQYF
TRBJ1-1 - TRBV5-1 - TGCGCCAGCAGCTTATTGGGCCCGAACACTGAAGCTTTCTTT CASSLLGPNTEAFF
TRBJ2-1 - TRBV19 - TGTGCCAGCAGGTCAAGGCCCTCGGGGGAGCAGTTCTTC CASRSRPSGEQFF
TRBJ2-1 - TRBV11-3 - TGTGCCAGCAGCTCAACAGCCAATGAGCAGTTCTTC CASSSTANEQFF
TRBJ2-2 few TRBV5-4 - TGTGCCAGCAGCTTGGATGGCCGAAGTAAGGAGCTGTTTTTT CASSLDGRSKELFF
TRBJ1-2 - TRBV29-1 - TGCAGCGTTGATGGGTACGAGGGTGGCTACACCTTC CSVDGYEGGYTF
TRBJ1-2 - TRBV5-6 - TGTGCCAGCAGCTTGATCCCCGGGGGGAACTATGGCTACACCTTC CASSLIPGGNYGYTF
TRBJ1-2 once TRBV2 - TGTGCCAGCAACCGGGGGCCTGGCTATGGCTACACCTTC CASNRGPGYGYTF
TRBJ1-2 - TRBV2 - TGTGCCAGCAGTGAAGAGGAAGGACAGAGTACTACCCGAAACTATGGCTACACCTTC CASSEEEGQSTTRNYGYTF
TRBJ2-7 few TRBV5-6 - TGTGCCAGCAGCTTGGGGGCCTCGTACGAGCAGTACTTC CASSLGASYEQYF
TRBJ1-1 - TRBV6-2/TRBV6-3 - TGTGCCAGCGGCCAGCCGGGTACTGAAGCTTTCTTT CASGQPGTEAFF
TRBJ1-2 few TRBV11-1 - TGTGCCAGCAGCTACGCCCAGATTAACTATGGCTACACCTTC CASSYAQINYGYTF
TRBJ1-1 - TRBV7-9 - TGTGCCAGCAGCTTAGTCGGGGGAGAGACTGAAGCTTTCTTT CASSLVGGETEAFF
TRBJ2-1 - TRBV2 TRBD2 TGTGCCAGCAGAGCTAGCGGGGGATACAATGAGCAGTTCTTC CASRASGGYNEQFF
TRBJ1-6 - TRBV20-1 - TGCAGTGCTAGTCCGGGTAATTCACCCCTCCACTTT CSASPGNSPLHF
TRBJ1-2 - TRBV4-1 - TGCGCCAGCAGCCAAGATGGTTTAGGTGGGAGTGTGCCTTTC CASSQDGLGGSVPF
TRBJ1-2 - TRBV19 - TGTGCCAGTACCTCCGGAGGGACGGGGGCTTATGGCTACACCTTC CASTSGGTGAYGYTF
TRBJ2-5 - TRBV5-1 - TGCGCCAGCAGCGTCCCCCGGGACTACCAAGAGACCCAGTACTTC CASSVPRDYQETQYF
TRBJ2-7 - TRBV30 TRBD2 TGTGCCTGGAGTCAACGGACTAGCGGGACTTACGAGCAGTACTTC CAWSQRTSGTYEQYF
TRBJ2-7 - TRBV7-2 - TGTGCCAGCAGCTTGAGCCAGATTCTAAACGAGCAGTACTTC CASSLSQILNEQYF
TRBJ1-1 - TRBV6-6 - TGTGCCAGCAGACGGGACCCGGGGGCCACTGAAGCTTTCTTT CASRRDPGATEAFF
TRBJ2-1 - TRBV6-5 TRBD2 TGTGCCAGCAGTCGGCGGGAGTCATACAATGAGCAGTTCTTC CASSRRESYNEQFF
TRBJ1-2 - TRBV11-2 - TGTGCCAGCAGCTTATCAGGGGCGAACTATGGCTACACCTTC CASSLSGANYGYTF
TRBJ2-1 - TRBV24-1 - TGTGCCACCAGTGATTCCAGCGGGTACAATGAGCAGTTCTTC CATSDSSGYNEQFF
TRBJ2-3 - TRBV5-4 TRBD2 TGTGCCAGCAGCGATGGACTAGCGGGAGAACGGACAGATACGCAGTATTTT CASSDGLAGERTDTQYF
TRBJ2-5 - TRBV24-1 TRBD1 TGTGCCACCAGTGACCAGCGTCTCGGGACAGGGTCCCAAGAGACCCAGTACTTC CATSDQRLGTGSQETQYF
TRBJ1-1 - TRBV29-1 - TGCAGCGTTCCAGGGGTGAACACTGAAGCTTTCTTT CSVPGVNTEAFF
TRBJ2-6 - TRBV19 - TGTGCCAGCTCGGACGGTTCGGGAGGGGCCAACGTCCTGACTTTC CASSDGSGGANVLTF
TRBJ1-1 - TRBV30 - TGTGCCTGGGTTGGGGGGACGAACACTGAAGCTTTCTTT CAWVGGTNTEAFF
TRBJ2-2 - TRBV5-4 - TGTGCCAGCAGCTTCGCCAGCAGAGGGAACACCGGGGAGCTGTTTTTT CASSFASRGNTGELFF
TRBJ2-1 - TRBV10-2 TRBD2 TGCGCCAGCATGGGGTCGCGGGAGCCCTACAATGAGCAGTTCTTC CASMGSREPYNEQFF
TRBJ1-5 - TRBV15 - TGTGCCACCAGCTCAGGCGGAGCCCGGGGGGAGCCCCAGCATTTT CATSSGGARGEPQHF
TRBJ1-3 - TRBV3-1/TRBV3-2 - TGTGCCAGCAGCCAGCCAGACAGCTCTGGAAACACCATATATTTT CASSQPDSSGNTIYF
TRBJ2-5 - TRBV7-7 - TGTGCCAGCAGCTTAGAAACGAGTACAGTCCAAGAGACCCAGTACTTC CASSLETSTVQETQYF
TRBJ2-1 - TRBV5-4 TRBD2 TGTGCCAGCAGCCCGGGACTAGCGGGAGGTGTGGAGGAGCAGTTCTTC CASSPGLAGGVEEQFF
TRBJ1-6 - TRBV6-1 - TGTGCCAGCAGCAGTGGCAACTTTAATTCACCCCTCCACTTT CASSSGNFNSPLHF
TRBJ2-1 - TRBV18 - TGTGCCAGCTCAAGGACAGGACTAAGTGAGCAGTTCTTC CASSRTGLSEQFF
TRBJ2-7 - TRBV15 TRBD2 TGTGCCACCAGCAGAGACTCGGCTAGCGGGGCCTACGAGCAGTACTTC CATSRDSASGAYEQYF
TRBJ1-2 - TRBV19 TRBD1 TGTGCCAGTAGTATGACAGGGGTCTATGGCTACACCTTC CASSMTGVYGYTF
TRBJ2-1 once TRBV30 - TGTGCTGGGCTTGGGGCTAACTACAATGAGCAGTTCTTC CAGLGANYNEQFF
TRBJ1-5 - TRBV19 - TGTGCCAGTACCTTCCATAGCAATCAGCCCCAGCATTTT CASTFHSNQPQHF
TRBJ1-3 - TRBV19 - TGTGCCAGTAGTCGGGCAGGGAGGGGATCTGGAAACACCATATATTTT CASSRAGRGSGNTIYF
TRBJ2-7 - TRBV18 TRBD1 TGTGCCAGCTCACCCCTCGGGACAGGGAATTGGAAAGGGCTCGAGCAGTACTTC CASSPLGTGNWKGLEQYF
TRBJ1-2 - TRBV28 - TGTGCCAGCAGTTTATATCCAGGAGGAAGTAATGGCTACACCTTC CASSLYPGGSNGYTF
TRBJ2-3 - TRBV6-6 - TGTGCCAGCAGTTATGGAACGGGCCACAGCACAGATACGCAGTATTTT CASSYGTGHSTDTQYF
TRBJ1-5 - TRBV2 - TGTGCCAGCAGTGACAGGGGTCAGCCCCAGCATTTT CASSDRGQPQHF
TRBJ2-7 - TRBV7-9 - TGTGCCAGCAGCTTAGAGGCGGGAAGAAGGTACCTTGCCTCCTACGAGCAGTACTTC CASSLEAGRRYLASYEQYF
TRBJ1-4 - TRBV7-9 - TGTGCCAGCAGCTTACCGCAGCCGCCCCAACTGTTTTTT CASSLPQPPQLFF
TRBJ1-2 - TRBV5-4 TRBD1 TGTGCCAGCAGCTTGGGACAGGGAAGGAACTATGGCTACACCTTC CASSLGQGRNYGYTF
TRBJ2-2 - TRBV19 TRBD2 TGTGCCAGTAGTATCGGAATGGTTCGGGGACTAGCGGGAGGATGGACCGGGGAGCTGTTTTTT CASSIGMVRGLAGGWTGELFF
TRBJ2-1 - TRBV30 TRBD2 TGTGCCGGGACGGGGTTCGGAGTCGGGAGGGTCAACTCCTACAATGAGCAGTTCTTC CAGTGFGVGRVNSYNEQFF
TRBJ2-7 - TRBV30 TRBD1 TGTGCCTCGGGACAGGATACCCTCGAGCAGTACTTC CASGQDTLEQYF
TRBJ2-7 - TRBV12-3/TRBV12-4 - TGTGCCAGCAGTTTCGGGAGCTCCTACGAGCAGTACTTC CASSFGSSYEQYF
TRBJ2-7 - TRBV6-6 - TGTGCCAGCAGTTATCAAATAAGGTCCGACGAGCAGTACTTC CASSYQIRSDEQYF
TRBJ2-3 - TRBV4-3 - TGCGCCAGCAGCCAAGAGGTGAGAAGCCGTGCGGATACGCAGTATTTT CASSQEVRSRADTQYF
TRBJ1-2 - TRBV12-3/TRBV12-4 - TGTGCCAGCAGTTTAAGGGTTAACTATGGCTACACCTTC CASSLRVNYGYTF